This TCR beta chain is from a study of blood T cells in healthy people across ages. Healthy Caucasian individuals from Russia aged roughly 6 to 95 were enrolled as donors. Combining a sample-barcoded 5' primer with a J-beta primer mix, a second PCR ran for about 7 to 12 cycles. From the 5' RACE reads, TCRdb called clonotypes with MiXCR, one entry per CDR3 protein. The sample includes under 850,000 distinct CDR3 sequences, approximately 35% of them seen just once. The CDR3 has 14 residues. Trimming removed 3 bases at V and 1 base at J, with 9 bases between. Germline-derived CDR1 and CDR2 are SGHDN and FVKESK.

J is TRBJ1-2 and V is TRBV14; no reliable D call. The TCR originated in a man aged 18 to 30 in good health. The sequenced material came from blood. The CDR3 DNA is TGTGCCAGCAGCCAGCTAGGATTTAACTATGGCTACACCTTC. Translated, it gives CASSQLGFNYGYTF. Variable domain in full (rest from reference TRBV14 and TRBJ1-2): EAGVTQFPSHSVIEKGQTVTLRCDPISGHDNLYWYRRVMGKEIKFLLHFVKESKQDESGMPNNRFLAERTGGTYSTLKVQPAELEDSGVYFCASSQLGFNYGYTFGSGTRLTVV.